This entry lists 29 T cell receptor beta chains sequenced from one sample in a study of T-cell reconstitution after alpha-beta-depleted transplantation in children. Preparation of the TCRbeta library involved a method that used unique molecular identifiers. One entry per CDR3 protein results from TCRdb running MiXCR on the PCR reads. The profile shows hundreds of thousands of distinct CDR3 sequences, around 13% of them singletons. This specimen was PBMCs, taken before TCRalphabeta/CD19-depleted stem cell transplant. Receptors were obtained from a girl aged 2 to 10 with congenital amegakaryocytic thrombocytopenia, due to receive a stem cell transplant.

V usage is TRBV21-1 and J usage is TRBJ2-1; TRBD2, the table's D call, was not compared with the DNA. TRBV21-1 is classified as a pseudogene. The CDR3 has 18 amino acids. CDR3 sequence reads: CASSKSVSGRFSYNEQFF. The CDR3, as DNA: TGTGCCAGCAGCAAAAGCGTTAGCGGGAGATTTTCCTACAATGAGCAGTTCTTC.

A few counts support this clonotype. J is TRBJ2-3 and V is TRBV7-6, with 7 bases fitting TRBD2. Germline trimming cut 5 bases from V and 4 bases from J; bases unmatched to any gene: 12. The germline gives CDR1 SGHVS, CDR2 FNYEAQ. The CDR3 covers 16 residues. The CDR3 spells CASSQPGGSRPDTQYF. CDR3 DNA: TGTGCCAGCAGCCAACCGGGCGGGAGTAGGCCAGATACGCAGTATTTT.

The rearrangement links TRBV7-9 to TRBJ2-3, with a weak D call TRBD2 (6 bases). The CDR3 totals 14 residues. The V end lost 8 bases, the J end lost 5 bases, and 17 bases lay between the germline ends. Germline V gene lookup returns CDR1 SEHNR and CDR2 FQNEAQ (reference sequence). CDR3 sequence (DNA): TGTGCCAGCCGCCCCAGCGGGTTGAGAGATACGCAGTATTTT. It yields the protein CASRPSGLRDTQYF.

The chain links TRBV12-3 or TRBV12-4 to TRBJ2-1; 9 bases fit TRBD2. The CDR3 is 17 residues long. Trimming cost V 5 bases and J 6 bases; bases outside gene matches: 14. CDR3 nucleotide sequence: TGTGCCAGCAGTCACTTCGTTCGGTCTAGCGGGATCAATGAGCAGTTCTTC. This encodes CASSHFVRSSGINEQFF.

This sequence joins TRBV25-1 and TRBJ2-7; possibly TRBD2 for D (6 bases). V lost 7 bases to trimming and J lost 7 bases, with 14 bases between them. Germline V lookup: CDR1 MGHDK, CDR2 SYGVNS. This CDR3 has 12 residues. Here the CDR3 DNA reads TGTGCCAGCAATCGGGGGTTAAGGGAGCAGTACTTC. Translated: CASNRGLREQYF.

This clonotype showed up many times. The chain recombines TRBV20-1 with TRBJ2-1; a weak D match, TRBD2 (6 bases). Deletions cut 1 base from V and 2 bases from J, with 18 bases between. CDR1 is DFQATT, CDR2 SNEGSKA, per germline (reference sequence). The CDR3 consists of 17 residues. The CDR3 coding sequence is TGCAGTGCTAGAGTCCTTAGTGGGGCTAGCGCCTACAATGAGCAGTTCTTC. This translates into CSARVLSGASAYNEQFF.

This clonotype was counted ten times or more. The genes are TRBV29-1 and TRBJ2-3; 7 bases line up with TRBD1. Germline lookup yields CDR1 SQVTM and CDR2 ANQGSEA. Trimming at V came to 2 bases and at J to 7 bases, leaving 15 bases not matched to a gene. CDR3 size: 16 residues. Here the CDR3 reads CSVEFTQGKSPYTQYF. CDR3 nucleotide sequence: TGCAGCGTTGAATTTACACAGGGGAAGAGTCCATATACGCAGTATTTT.

On this clonotype: One end of the junction does not line up with germline, which may come from a read error. This chain joins TRBV2 and TRBJ2-7, with a possible D match to TRBD2 (6 bases). Germline V gene data show CDR1 as SNHLY and CDR2 as FYNNEI. The CDR3 loop spans 13 amino acids. In nucleotides, the CDR3 is TGTGCCAGCAGTGTGGGGGGTTTCTACGATCAGTACTTC. Translation gives CASSVGGFYDQYF.

The rearrangement uses TRBV5-1 and TRBJ2-1; 8 bases match TRBD2. CDR3 length: 15 amino acids. The germline V gene encodes CDR1 SGHRS and CDR2 YFSETQ. With 4 bases clipped from V and 2 bases from J, the junction kept 5 bases outside the gene matches. The CDR3 sequence: CASSEEREPYNEQFF. The DNA of the CDR3 is TGCGCCAGCAGCGAAGAGCGGGAGCCCTACAATGAGCAGTTCTTC.

The table lists this clonotype with many counts. The chain combines TRBV5-1 with TRBJ1-1; TRBD1 is a possible D gene (6 bases). Germline V lookup: CDR1 SGHRS, CDR2 YFSETQ. The CDR3 has 15 residues. V dropped 0 bases and J dropped 1 base, with 10 bases sitting between them. For the CDR3, the DNA is TGCGCCAGCAGCTTGGTCGGGACATCGAACACTGAAGCTTTCTTT. Amino acid sequence: CASSLVGTSNTEAFF.

This clonotype was found many times. The chain uses TRBV20-1 and TRBJ2-3; 14 bases map to TRBD2. The germline V gene encodes CDR1 DFQATT and CDR2 SNEGSKA (reference sequence). CDR3 length: 15 amino acids. V was clipped by 6 bases and J by 4 bases; unmatched bases: 6. The DNA of the CDR3 is TGCAGTGCGGGGGGACTAGCGGGAGCGTCAGATACGCAGTATTTT. Translated, it gives CSAGGLAGASDTQYF.

This clonotype was found many times. The chain employs TRBV9 and TRBJ2-2; 9 nucleotides match TRBD2. Germline CDR1 reads SGDLS; CDR2 reads YYNGEE. The CDR3 consists of 14 residues. V was clipped by 2 bases and J by 7 bases; unmatched bases: 3. The CDR3 sequence: CASSVSGSIGELFF. The CDR3 region has the DNA TGTGCCAGCAGCGTTAGCGGGAGTATCGGGGAGCTGTTTTTT.

The table lists this clonotype with many counts. This sequence joins TRBV6-5 and TRBJ1-1; D uncertain. The CDR3 loop spans 12 amino acids. Per germline, CDR1 MNHEY and CDR2 SVGAGI. Trimming shortened V by 6 bases and J by 10 bases, and 15 bases separated the two germline ends. This CDR3 reads CASRDGKIGAFF. The CDR3, as DNA: TGTGCCAGCAGGGACGGTAAGATAGGAGCTTTCTTT.

This clonotype appeared many times. This chain uses TRBV20-1 with TRBJ2-4; weak D call: TRBD2 (6 bases). Trimming took 5 bases from V and 8 from J, leaving 19 bases between them. This CDR3 region has 14 residues. Germline V lookup: CDR1 DFQATT, CDR2 SNEGSKA (reference sequence). The CDR3 protein is CSADKSGEWDIQYF. The CDR3 nucleotides read TGCAGTGCTGATAAATCGGGGGAGTGGGACATTCAGTACTTC.

This clonotype was seen only a few times. This CDR3 reads CSAQTSGTGTGELFF. In nucleotides, the CDR3 is TGCAGTGCCCAAACGAGCGGGACGGGAACCGGGGAGCTGTTTTTT. The chain couples TRBV20-1 to TRBJ2-2; 7 bases are a match to TRBD2. The ends lost 6 bases at V and 5 bases at J; junction bases unmatched: 12. Germline V gives CDR1 DFQATT, CDR2 SNEGSKA (reference sequence). The CDR3 has 15 amino acids.

Details on this clonotype: One end of the junction is discordant with germline, which a read error may explain. The chain uses TRBV25-1 and TRBJ2-1; 10 nucleotides align to TRBD2. The germline CDR1 and CDR2 sequences are MGHDK and SYGVNS. This CDR3 region has 17 residues. The CDR3 nucleotides are TGTGCCAGCAGTGAATCTCGGGCTAGCGGGAGAGCGAATGAGCAGTCCTTC. Translating it yields CASSESRASGRANEQSF. The full variable domain, with the rest looked up from reference TRBV25-1 and TRBJ2-1, is EADIYQTPRYLVIGTGKKITLECSQTMGHDKMYWYQQDPGMELHLIHYSYGVNSTEKGDLSSESTVSRIRTEHFPLTLESARPSHTSQYLCASSESRASGRANEQSFGPGTRLTVL.

The chain carries TRBV30 and TRBJ1-2; tentative D call: TRBD1 (5 bases). This CDR3 region has 13 residues. CDR1 is GTSNPN and CDR2 is SVGIG in the germline V gene (reference sequence). The CDR3 spells CAWGSVGLLSYTF. In DNA, the CDR3 is TGTGCTTGGGGGTCCGTTGGATTATTGAGCTACACCTTC.

This clonotype turned up a few times. The V call is TRBV12-3 or TRBV12-4, the J call TRBJ2-7, with 9 nucleotides matching TRBD1. J lost 2 bases, V lost 0 bases, and 5 bases had no gene match. The CDR3 runs 16 residues. The CDR3 sequence: CASSLARDRATYEQYF. CDR3 in DNA: TGTGCCAGCAGTTTAGCGCGGGACAGGGCCACCTACGAGCAGTACTTC.

With regard to this clonotype: One end of the junction varies from germline; a read error may be responsible. V is TRBV29-1 and J is TRBJ2-1; 12 bases align to TRBD2. Germline loops: CDR1 SQVTM, CDR2 ANQGSEA. This CDR3 comprises 15 residues. The CDR3 nucleotides are TGCAGCGTGGCCGCTGGACTAGCGGGACCGAATGAGCACTTCTTC. Amino acid sequence: CSVAAGLAGPNEHFF.

This clonotype showed up many times. The gene calls are TRBV29-1 and TRBJ2-2; D is perhaps TRBD2 (6 bases). The CDR3 length is 14 residues. The V and J ends lost 3 bases and 1 base respectively, with 9 bases between them. Germline lookup yields CDR1 SQVTM and CDR2 ANQGSEA. CDR3 amino acids: CSVEWGLNTGELFF. As DNA, the CDR3 is TGCAGCGTTGAGTGGGGACTGAACACCGGGGAGCTGTTTTTT.

CDR3 protein: CASSQDIAREWGNEQFF. CDR3 sequence (DNA): TGTGCCAGCAGCCAAGATATAGCCCGTGAGTGGGGGAATGAGCAGTTCTTC. The chain has TRBV3-1 and TRBJ2-1, with D possibly being TRBD1 or TRBD2 (5 bases each). This CDR3 region has 17 residues. V lost 0 bases to trimming and J lost 7 bases, with 19 bases between them. From germline, CDR1 is LGHDT and CDR2 YNNKEL (reference sequence).

As concerns this clonotype: A much bigger clone sits one base away, suggesting this may be a read error. The chain combines TRBV24-1 with TRBJ2-1; tentatively, D is TRBD2 (5 bases). CDR1 KGHDR and CDR2 SFDVKD come from the germline V gene. The length of the CDR3 is 14 residues. DNA of the CDR3: TGTGCCACCAGTGCGGGGAGCTCCTACAATGAGCCGTTCTTC. Its protein product is CATSAGSSYNEPFF.

This clonotype was found a few times. The chain is built from TRBV28 and TRBJ2-2, with 13 bases that match TRBD2. The trim removed 6 bases at V and 4 bases at J, leaving 8 bases unmatched. This CDR3 comprises 17 residues. CDR1 is MDHEN, CDR2 SYDVKM, per germline. For the CDR3, the DNA is TGTGCCAGCAGCGCTTGGACTAGCGGGAGTTCCACCGGGGAGCTGTTTTTT. Translating it yields CASSAWTSGSSTGELFF. The full variable domain, completed using reference TRBV28 and TRBJ2-2, is DVKVTQSSRYLVKRTGEKVFLECVQDMDHENMFWYRQDPGLGLRLIYFSYDVKMKEKGDIPEGYSVSREKKERFSLILESASTNQTSMYLCASSAWTSGSSTGELFFGEGSRLTVL.

Ten or more counts support this clonotype. The rearrangement joins TRBV6-2 or TRBV6-3 to TRBJ2-7, with D hard to call. The CDR3 extends over 15 amino acids. Germline loops: CDR1 MNHEY, CDR2 SVGEGT. Between the trimmed V and J ends, which lost 0 bases and 1 base, there was a span of 10 bases. The CDR3 loop is CASSYSLSSSYEQYF. The CDR3 DNA follows: TGTGCCAGCAGTTACTCCCTTTCCTCATCCTACGAGCAGTACTTC.

The V gene is TRBV12-3 or TRBV12-4, the J gene TRBJ2-7, with D possibly being TRBD1 or TRBD2 (6 bases each). The CDR3 runs to 15 residues. V dropped 3 bases and J dropped 5 bases, with 17 bases sitting between them. Written as DNA, the CDR3 is TGTGCCAGCAGTTTGGAGGGGGGCCCTGTTCACGAGCAGTACTTC. This encodes CASSLEGGPVHEQYF.

Concerning this clonotype: The junction departs from the called germline gene at one end, perhaps through a read error. The chain carries TRBV5-1 and TRBJ2-7, with unresolved D. Germline V gives CDR1 SGHRS, CDR2 YFSETQ. The CDR3 spans 15 residues. DNA for the CDR3: TGCGCCAGAAGCTCGAGGCTTGGCAGCTCCTACGAGCAGTACTTC. It encodes CARSSRLGSSYEQYF.

This clonotype showed up many times. This chain connects TRBV7-9 to TRBJ2-7; D possibly corresponds to TRBD2 (5 bases). This CDR3 spans 13 amino acids. V dropped 3 bases and J dropped 4 bases, with 10 bases sitting between them. From germline, CDR1 is SEHNR and CDR2 FQNEAQ (reference sequence). The CDR3 nucleotides read TGTGCCAGCAGCTTTCGTCCGGGATACGAGCAGTACTTC. This gives the protein CASSFRPGYEQYF.

This clonotype showed up just a few times. V and J are TRBV20-1 and TRBJ1-1; 8 bases map to TRBD1. In germline, CDR1 is DFQATT, CDR2 SNEGSKA (reference sequence). J lost 7 bases, V lost 6 bases, and 7 bases had no gene match. The CDR3 runs 12 residues. As DNA, the CDR3 is TGCAGTGCCAAGTCAGGGGGCCTTGAAGCTTTCTTT. Residues: CSAKSGGLEAFF.

This clonotype was found a few times. The chain uses TRBV10-3 and TRBJ2-7, with 7 bases fitting TRBD2. Losses at the gene ends were 2 bases for V and 0 bases for J; bases not matched to a gene: 1. The length of the CDR3 is 14 residues. Looked up from germline, CDR1 is ENHRY and CDR2 is SYGVKD. The CDR3 sequence: CAISELAVSYEQYF. The CDR3 DNA is TGTGCCATCAGTGAGCTAGCGGTCTCCTACGAGCAGTACTTC.